The 31 T cell receptor beta chains below all came from one sample that was sequenced in a study of T cell repertoires in cytomegalovirus infection. TCRdb passed the reads through MiXCR, listing each CDR3 protein once. The sample gives approximately 340,000 distinct CDR3 sequences, 25% to 35% of which show up once; about 19% is in the top ten. No antigen has been assigned to these receptors. The sample consisted of cultured PBMCs, taken from culture after CMV antigen stimulation. These receptors originate from a human donor in good health (CMV status not recorded). Some clones in this sample may be carry-over from other donors' samples.

This clonotype was seen a single time. CDR3 sequence (DNA): TGTGCCAGCTCATCCGGGACAGGGAGTACTGAAGCTTTCTTT. This sequence encodes CASSSGTGSTEAFF. This sequence joins TRBV18 and TRBJ1-1, with TRBD1 matching 9 bases. In germline, CDR1 is KGHSH, CDR2 LQKENI. This CDR3 contains 14 residues. With 5 bases clipped from V and 5 bases from J, the junction kept 6 bases outside the gene matches.

This clonotype was seen ten or more times. The rearrangement uses TRBV7-9 and TRBJ2-2; 12 bases line up with TRBD2. Germline trimming cut 6 bases from V and 4 bases from J; bases unmatched to any gene: 12. The germline V gene has CDR1 SEHNR and CDR2 FQNEAQ (reference sequence). The CDR3 has 18 residues. CDR3 region: CASRARLAGDISTGELFF. CDR3 DNA: TGTGCCAGCAGAGCCAGACTAGCGGGGGATATTAGCACCGGGGAGCTGTTTTTT.

In its sample, this clonotype was seen a few times. The genes are TRBV20-1 and TRBJ2-1; a possible D gene is TRBD2 (5 bases). Germline CDR1 reads DFQATT; CDR2 reads SNEGSKA (reference sequence). This CDR3 has 16 amino acids. The CDR3 nucleotides are TGCACCACGGTGGAAGCGGCGAGGAGCTCCTACAATGAGCAGTTCTTC. Translation: CTTVEAARSSYNEQFF.

The J gene is TRBJ2-7, the V gene TRBV7-9; D is perhaps TRBD1 (5 bases). CDR3 length: 15 amino acids. The germline gives CDR1 SEHNR, CDR2 FQNEAQ (reference sequence). Trimming removed 6 bases at V and 0 bases at J, with 15 bases between. The CDR3 bases are TGTGCCAGCAGTCCTGGAGAAGGGGCCTCCTACGAGCAGTACTTC. The encoded protein is CASSPGEGASYEQYF.

This clonotype was seen only a few times. The V gene is TRBV6-6, the J gene TRBJ1-5, with 10 bases aligning to TRBD1. The J segment lost 6 bases and the V segment lost 5 bases, leaving 7 bases of the junction unmatched. This CDR3 region has 15 residues. The germline gives CDR1 MNHNY, CDR2 SVGAGI (reference sequence). DNA for the CDR3: TGTGCCAGCAGTGCCCCGGGACAGGGGTCTCAGCCCCAGCATTTT. This gives the protein CASSAPGQGSQPQHF.

In this sample, this clonotype turned up a few times. This rearrangement joins TRBV3-1 to TRBJ1-2; TRBD1 is a possible D gene (5 bases). Germline V gene data show CDR1 as LGHDT and CDR2 as YNNKEL (reference sequence). V lost 10 bases and J 7 bases, leaving 16 bases between the germline ends. The CDR3 extends over 12 amino acids. The CDR3 protein is CATKEGLGGYTF. CDR3 DNA sequence: TGTGCCACAAAGGAGGGGCTCGGTGGCTACACCTTC.

This clonotype was recorded once. This chain uses TRBV6-6 with TRBJ1-2; no clear D gene. The CDR3 has 13 amino acids. V was trimmed by 7 bases and J by 4 bases, leaving 13 bases between them. Germline CDR1 reads MNHNY; CDR2 reads SVGAGI (reference sequence). CDR3: CASTAWSAYGYTF. CDR3 coding DNA: TGTGCCAGCACCGCGTGGTCCGCCTATGGCTACACCTTC.

The CDR3 sequence is CASIRGRTEAFF. CDR3 nucleotide sequence: TGTGCCAGCATCAGAGGGCGGACTGAAGCTTTCTTT. The chain carries TRBV28 and TRBJ1-1; D is unclear. V was clipped by 7 bases and J by 5 bases, with 11 bases between them. This CDR3 has 12 residues. The germline gives CDR1 MDHEN, CDR2 SYDVKM.

The chain has TRBV6-2 or TRBV6-3 and TRBJ2-1; D is perhaps TRBD1 or TRBD2 (5 bases each). Trimming removed 6 bases at V and 7 bases at J, with 19 bases between. CDR1 MNHEY and CDR2 SVGEGT come from the germline V gene. This CDR3 comprises 15 residues. The CDR3 DNA sequence: TGTGCCAGCAGACTACCAGGGAGACAGCAAAATGAGCAGTTCTTC. It codes for CASRLPGRQQNEQFF.

This clonotype was picked up a small number of times. The V and J genes are TRBV12-3 or TRBV12-4 and TRBJ2-6; D is unclear. The ends were cut back, 8 bases at V and 2 bases at J, with 10 bases in the middle. The CDR3 is 14 residues long. The CDR3 is CASLIDPGANVLTF. For the CDR3, the DNA is TGTGCCAGCCTGATCGATCCTGGGGCCAACGTCCTGACTTTC.

This clonotype was counted a few times. V and J are TRBV10-3 and TRBJ2-3; D is ambiguous. V was cut by 7 bases and J by 1 base, with 9 bases left in between. CDR1 is ENHRY and CDR2 is SYGVKD in the germline V gene. The CDR3 loop spans 13 amino acids. The DNA of the CDR3 is TGTGCCATCACCCCCTCGGGCACAGATACGCAGTATTTT. Translation gives CAITPSGTDTQYF.

The chain couples TRBV5-5 to TRBJ2-7; D not resolved. CDR3 size: 16 residues. The V end was cut by 0 bases, the J end by 0 bases, with 13 bases between. The germline V gene encodes CDR1 SGHKS and CDR2 YYEKEE (reference sequence). CDR3 region: CASSLDLGSGSYEQYF. Here the CDR3 DNA reads TGTGCCAGCAGCTTGGATCTCGGGTCCGGCTCCTACGAGCAGTACTTC.

The chain joins TRBV6-1 to TRBJ2-3; D call uncertain. Looked up from germline, CDR1 is MNHNS and CDR2 is SASEGT. Trimming removed 6 bases from V and 1 base from J, with 17 bases in between. There are 16 residues in the CDR3. This CDR3 is CASRMAPPSRTDTQYF. CDR3 DNA sequence: TGTGCCAGCAGAATGGCCCCGCCAAGCCGCACAGATACGCAGTATTTT.

This clonotype was counted many times. The V call is TRBV7-3, the J call TRBJ2-1; TRBD2 aligns across 9 bases. The CDR3 loop spans 15 amino acids. Germline V gene sequence: CDR1 SGHTA, CDR2 FQGTGA. The ends lost 1 base at V and 7 bases at J; junction bases unmatched: 5. The CDR3 DNA sequence: TGTGCCAGCAGCTTAATTGCGGGAGGGATGAATGAGCAGTTCTTC. Protein: CASSLIAGGMNEQFF.

This clonotype has more than one count but fewer than ten. CDR3 protein: CAISESTTGLAGNTIYF. CDR3 sequence (DNA): TGTGCCATCAGTGAGTCCACGACAGGGTTGGCTGGAAACACCATATATTTT. The gene calls are TRBV10-3 and TRBJ1-3; 7 bases match TRBD1. From germline, CDR1 is ENHRY and CDR2 SYGVKD. Trimming at V came to 0 bases and at J to 2 bases, leaving 7 bases not matched to a gene. This CDR3 is built from 17 residues.

This clonotype was recorded at least ten times. The rearrangement uses TRBV6-6 and TRBJ1-1, with D perhaps matching TRBD1 (5 bases). There are 16 residues in the CDR3. The germline V and J ends were trimmed by 2 bases and 1 base, with 14 bases remaining between them. Germline CDR1 and CDR2: MNHNY and SVGAGI (reference sequence). The CDR3 region is CASSYLDSRGNTEAFF. CDR3 nucleotides: TGTGCCAGCAGTTACCTCGACAGTCGGGGGAACACTGAAGCTTTCTTT.

This clonotype was detected a few times. J is TRBJ1-1 and V is TRBV7-8; D ambiguous. Germline values: CDR1 SGHVS, CDR2 FQNEAQ. V gave up 2 bases and J gave up 5 bases, with 6 bases separating them. This CDR3 comprises 12 residues. CDR3 sequence: CASSLPETEAFF. The CDR3 nucleotides read TGTGCCAGCAGCTTACCAGAAACTGAAGCTTTCTTT. Supplemented by reference TRBV7-8 and TRBJ1-1, the full variable domain reads GAGVSQSPRYKVAKRGQDVALRCDPISGHVSLFWYQQALGQGPEFLTYFQNEAQLDKSGLPSDRFFAERPEGSVSTLKIQRTQQEDSAVYLCASSLPETEAFFGQGTRLTVV.

This rearrangement joins TRBV20-1 to TRBJ1-2, with D perhaps TRBD1 (5 bases). V was shortened by 5 bases and J by 8 bases, with 15 bases between the two germline ends. Germline V gene sequence: CDR1 DFQATT, CDR2 SNEGSKA (reference sequence). The CDR3 has 12 amino acids. The CDR3: CSAPGTVEGYTF. CDR3 bases: TGCAGTGCTCCAGGGACGGTTGAAGGCTACACCTTC.

CDR3 DNA sequence: TGTGCCAGCAGTTACGTCAGGGGAGGGACCGGGGAGCTGTTTTTT. Its protein is CASSYVRGGTGELFF. The chain joins TRBV6-5 to TRBJ2-2; a weak D match, TRBD2 (7 bases). CDR1 is MNHEY, CDR2 SVGAGI, per germline. This CDR3 region has 15 residues. Trimming pared 2 bases from V and 5 bases from J, leaving 12 bases between.

This chain links TRBV7-3 with TRBJ2-1, with 10 bases aligning to TRBD2. The germline CDR1 and CDR2 sequences are SGHTA and FQGTGA. J lost 9 bases, V lost 3 bases, and 2 bases had no gene match. The length of the CDR3 is 13 residues. The CDR3 nucleotides are TGTGCCAGCAGCTTGGCTAGCGGGAGTGAGCAGTTCTTC. Its translation is CASSLASGSEQFF.

The CDR3 DNA reads TGTGCCAGCAGCTTAAGACAGCACTACGAGCAGTACTTC. This gives the protein CASSLRQHYEQYF. V is TRBV7-2 and J is TRBJ2-7, with D possibly being TRBD1 (5 bases). The germline V gene encodes CDR1 SGHTA and CDR2 FQGNSA. The CDR3 consists of 13 residues. V lost 2 bases, J lost 3 bases, and 8 bases lay in between.

V and J are TRBV6-6 and TRBJ1-1, with D tentatively TRBD1 (5 bases). CDR1 MNHNY and CDR2 SVGAGI come from the germline V gene (reference sequence). The V end was cut by 2 bases, the J end by 4 bases, with 11 bases between. The CDR3 has 14 amino acids. The CDR3 sequence: CASSYDGAITEAFF. The DNA of the CDR3 is TGTGCCAGCAGTTACGACGGGGCCATCACTGAAGCTTTCTTT.

The chain joins TRBV24-1 to TRBJ2-3; D is possibly TRBD1 (6 bases). Germline V gives CDR1 KGHDR, CDR2 SFDVKD. V lost 4 bases to trimming and J lost 0 bases, with 13 bases between them. This CDR3 contains 16 residues. The CDR3 coding sequence is TGTGCCACCAGTGACACAGGGTTCCCGAGCACAGATACGCAGTATTTT. The encoded protein is CATSDTGFPSTDTQYF.

This rearrangement joins TRBV5-4 to TRBJ1-1; perhaps TRBD1 as D (6 bases). Per germline, CDR1 SGHNT and CDR2 YYREEE (reference sequence). This CDR3 is built from 18 residues. The ends were cut back, 4 bases at V and 0 bases at J, with 22 bases in the middle. The DNA of the CDR3 is TGTGCCAGCAGCCCGCGTGGGGGGGGCGGTGGGGTGAACACTGAAGCTTTCTTT. Translating gives CASSPRGGGGGVNTEAFF. Full variable domain (missing parts from reference TRBV5-4 and TRBJ1-1): ETGVTQSPTHLIKTRGQQVTLRCSSQSGHNTVSWYQQALGQGPQFIFQYYREEENGRGNFPPRFSGLQFPNYSSELNVNALELDDSALYLCASSPRGGGGGVNTEAFFGQGTRLTVV.

The V and J genes are TRBV13 and TRBJ2-7, with D possibly matching TRBD2 (6 bases). V shed 0 bases and J shed 3 bases, with 18 bases lying between them. The CDR3 has 17 amino acids. Looked up from germline, CDR1 is PRHDT and CDR2 is FYEKMQ (reference sequence). The CDR3 spells CASSLGKTGAIGYEQYF. The CDR3 DNA reads as TGTGCCAGCAGCTTAGGCAAGACGGGAGCTATAGGCTACGAGCAGTACTTC.

J is TRBJ2-3 and V is TRBV7-3; D not resolved. The CDR3 has 13 residues. Looked up from germline, CDR1 is SGHTA and CDR2 is FQGTGA. Trimming cost V 5 bases and J 6 bases, with 12 bases left between them. The DNA for the CDR3 is TGTGCCAGCAGCCCCGGACCCAGGGATACGCAGTATTTT. It encodes CASSPGPRDTQYF.

This clonotype appeared a few times. The J gene is TRBJ2-3, the V gene TRBV5-4; D unresolved. V dropped 2 bases and J dropped 2 bases, with 6 bases sitting between them. This CDR3 has 13 amino acids. Germline V gene data show CDR1 as SGHNT and CDR2 as YYREEE (reference sequence). This CDR3 is CASSFDLTDTQYF. CDR3 nucleotide sequence: TGTGCCAGCAGCTTCGATCTCACAGATACGCAGTATTTT.

The V and J genes are TRBV2 and TRBJ1-3, with a possible D match to TRBD1 (5 bases). Germline V gene sequence: CDR1 SNHLY, CDR2 FYNNEI. The CDR3 extends over 18 amino acids. V lost 5 bases and J 4 bases, leaving 24 bases between the germline ends. This CDR3 is CASSFLSTGALRGNTIYF. CDR3 bases: TGTGCCAGCAGTTTCCTAAGCACCGGGGCCCTGCGGGGAAACACCATATATTTT.

A remark on this clonotype: Possible read error: a much larger clone is one base away. The rearrangement uses TRBV19 and TRBJ2-7; tentative D call: TRBD1 (6 bases). The CDR3 is made up of 17 amino acids. The germline V gene has CDR1 LNHDA and CDR2 SQIVND (reference sequence). V lost 2 bases to trimming and J lost 6 bases, with 23 bases between them. DNA of the CDR3: TGTGCCAGTAGTATACCCATCACAGGGACCGAGACCTGCGAGCAGTACTTC. Protein sequence: CASSIPITGTETCEQYF.

This clonotype was detected only a few times. J is TRBJ2-5 and V is TRBV25-1; D call uncertain. V was cut by 1 base and J by 5 bases, with 20 bases left in between. The CDR3 is 17 amino acids. The germline CDR1 and CDR2 sequences are MGHDK and SYGVNS. CDR3 bases: TGTGCCAGCAGTGAATTTGGTAGCAGACTTAAGGGTGAGACCCAGTACTTC. It yields the protein CASSEFGSRLKGETQYF.

This chain links TRBV3-1 with TRBJ1-4; perhaps TRBD1 as D (5 bases). V was pared by 2 bases and J by 8 bases, with 12 bases between. Germline V gene sequence: CDR1 LGHDT, CDR2 YNNKEL (reference sequence). The CDR3 consists of 14 residues. In DNA, the CDR3 is TGTGCCAGCAGCCAACGGGGCGGCGGAGAAAAACTGTTTTTT. This codes for CASSQRGGGEKLFF.